Each of the 9 T cell receptor beta chains below was sequenced from the same sample in a study of neurological immune-mediated disorders. MiXCR was run by TCRdb on the 5' RACE reads, yielding one entry per CDR3 protein. Seen here are about 19,000 distinct CDR3 sequences, approximately 6.8% observed once, and the top ten hold around 16%. The specimen was CD8+ T cells from blood. The receptors were gathered from a woman younger than 45 with HTLV-1-associated myelopathy (HAM/TSP).

This clonotype was seen many times. CDR3 sequence reads: CSARRPNRAGGYEQYF. CDR3 in DNA: TGCAGTGCTAGGAGACCTAACAGGGCCGGGGGGTACGAGCAGTACTTC. This chain links TRBV20-1 with TRBJ2-7; D may be TRBD2 (7 bases). Per the germline V gene, CDR1 is DFQATT and CDR2 is SNEGSKA (reference sequence). The CDR3 spans 16 residues. V dropped 3 bases and J dropped 4 bases, with 22 bases sitting between them.

Ten or more counts support this clonotype. The chain employs TRBV30 and TRBJ1-2; the D is unclear. V lost 2 bases and J lost 5, with 6 bases in between. CDR3 length equals 11 residues. Looked up from germline, CDR1 is GTSNPN and CDR2 is SVGIG (reference sequence). Here the CDR3 reads CAWSTGYGYTF. The CDR3 DNA sequence: TGTGCCTGGAGTACCGGGTATGGCTACACCTTC.

In this sample, this clonotype turned up many times. The V gene is TRBV6-5, the J gene TRBJ1-2, with no clear D. Looked up from germline, CDR1 is MNHEY and CDR2 is SVGAGI. The V end was cut by 1 base, the J end by 8 bases, with 11 bases between. This CDR3 is 13 amino acids long. Written as DNA, the CDR3 is TGTGCCAGCAGTTACTTTAAGGGTGGAGGCTACACCTTC. It specifies CASSYFKGGGYTF.

This clonotype came up many times. The V gene is TRBV6-5, the J gene TRBJ2-3; 8 bases agree with TRBD2. Unmatched junction bases numbered 7, after V lost 5 bases and J lost 3 bases. The CDR3 is 15 residues long. In germline, CDR1 is MNHEY, CDR2 SVGAGI. The CDR3 here is CASSRTSGGTDTQYF. DNA for the CDR3: TGTGCCAGCAGTAGAACTAGCGGCGGAACAGATACGCAGTATTTT.

This clonotype was recorded at least ten times. V gene TRBV20-1 combines with J gene TRBJ2-3; D uncertain. This CDR3 has 13 residues. V gave up 4 bases and J gave up 2 bases, with 10 bases separating them. CDR1 and CDR2 from the germline V gene are DFQATT and SNEGSKA (reference sequence). Here the CDR3 reads CSANRVVTDTQYF. The CDR3, as DNA: TGCAGTGCTAATAGGGTGGTCACAGATACGCAGTATTTT.

The sample holds many counts of this clonotype. J is TRBJ1-4 and V is TRBV4-2; D might be TRBD1 (6 bases). Germline assignment: CDR1 LGHNA and CDR2 YNFKEQ. The CDR3 is made up of 15 amino acids. V was trimmed by 1 base and J by 7 bases, leaving 13 bases between them. This CDR3 reads CASSQVGGLGEKLFF. The CDR3 DNA reads TGTGCCAGCAGCCAAGTCGGGGGGCTAGGTGAAAAACTGTTTTTT.

This clonotype was detected ten times or more. The chain couples TRBV21-1 to TRBJ2-7; the D call of TRBD1 is as the table states it, not checked on the DNA. TRBV21-1 is classified as a pseudogene. The CDR3 length is 15 residues. CDR3 in amino acids: CASSFQGFGADEQYF. CDR3 in DNA: TGTGCCAGCAGCTTTCAGGGGTTTGGAGCAGACGAGCAGTACTTC.

This clonotype was counted ten times or more. The gene calls are TRBV20-1 and TRBJ1-2; the D gene is possibly TRBD1 (6 bases). The V and J ends lost 3 bases and 7 bases respectively, with 18 bases between them. Germline V CDR1 and CDR2: DFQATT, SNEGSKA (reference sequence). This CDR3 region has 14 residues. The CDR3 protein is CSASDGDTWLGYTF. The DNA for the CDR3 is TGCAGTGCTAGCGACGGGGACACCTGGCTTGGCTACACCTTC.

This clonotype came up many times. The rearrangement joins TRBV4-2 to TRBJ2-1, with D unresolved. The V gene's germline CDR1 is LGHNA and CDR2 YNFKEQ. Trimming removed 3 bases at V and 10 bases at J, with 4 bases between. The CDR3 totals 10 residues. CDR3: CASSQEEQFF. The DNA of the CDR3 is TGTGCCAGCAGCCAGGAGGAGCAGTTCTTC.